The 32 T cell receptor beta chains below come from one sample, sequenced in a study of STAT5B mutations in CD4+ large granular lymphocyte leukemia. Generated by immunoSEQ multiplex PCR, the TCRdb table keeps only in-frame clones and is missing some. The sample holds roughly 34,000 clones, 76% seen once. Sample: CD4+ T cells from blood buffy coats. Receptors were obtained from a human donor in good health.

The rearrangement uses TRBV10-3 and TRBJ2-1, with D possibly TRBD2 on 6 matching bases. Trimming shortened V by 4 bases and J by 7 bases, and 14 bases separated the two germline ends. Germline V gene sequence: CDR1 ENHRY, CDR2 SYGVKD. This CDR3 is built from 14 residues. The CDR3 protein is CAISAVGSVNEQFF. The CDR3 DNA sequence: TGTGCCATCAGTGCGGTCGGGAGTGTAAATGAGCAGTTCTTC.

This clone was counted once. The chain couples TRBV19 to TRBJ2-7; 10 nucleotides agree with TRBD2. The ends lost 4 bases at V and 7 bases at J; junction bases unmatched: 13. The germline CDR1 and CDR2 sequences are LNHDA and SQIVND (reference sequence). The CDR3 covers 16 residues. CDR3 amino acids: CASSNRLAGQEEEQYF. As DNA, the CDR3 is TGTGCCAGTAGTAACAGACTAGCGGGCCAGGAAGAAGAGCAGTACTTC.

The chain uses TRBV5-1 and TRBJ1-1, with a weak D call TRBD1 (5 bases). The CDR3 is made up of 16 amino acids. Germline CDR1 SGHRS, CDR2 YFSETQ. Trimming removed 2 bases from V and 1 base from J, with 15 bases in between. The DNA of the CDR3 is TGCGCCAGCAGCTTCGGGCCACGCGGGGGGAACACTGAAGCTTTCTTT. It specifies CASSFGPRGGNTEAFF.

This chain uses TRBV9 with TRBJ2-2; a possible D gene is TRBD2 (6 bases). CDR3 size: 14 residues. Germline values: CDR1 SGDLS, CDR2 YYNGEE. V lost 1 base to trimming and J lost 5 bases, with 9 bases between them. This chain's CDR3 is CASSVYGGTGELFF. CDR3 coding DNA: TGTGCCAGCAGCGTATATGGGGGGACCGGGGAGCTGTTTTTT.

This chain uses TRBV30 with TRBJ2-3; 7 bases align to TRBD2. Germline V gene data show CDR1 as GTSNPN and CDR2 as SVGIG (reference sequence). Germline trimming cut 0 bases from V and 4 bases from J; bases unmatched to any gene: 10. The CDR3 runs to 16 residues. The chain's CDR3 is CAWSVGGRAGPDTQYF. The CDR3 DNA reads TGTGCCTGGAGTGTCGGAGGGAGGGCGGGGCCAGATACGCAGTATTTT.

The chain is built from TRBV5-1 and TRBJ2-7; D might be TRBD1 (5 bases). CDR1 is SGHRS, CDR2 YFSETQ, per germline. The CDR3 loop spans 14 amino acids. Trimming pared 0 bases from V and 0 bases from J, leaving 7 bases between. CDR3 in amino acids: CASSLEGFSYEQYF. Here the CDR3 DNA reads TGCGCCAGCAGCTTGGAGGGGTTCTCCTACGAGCAGTACTTC.

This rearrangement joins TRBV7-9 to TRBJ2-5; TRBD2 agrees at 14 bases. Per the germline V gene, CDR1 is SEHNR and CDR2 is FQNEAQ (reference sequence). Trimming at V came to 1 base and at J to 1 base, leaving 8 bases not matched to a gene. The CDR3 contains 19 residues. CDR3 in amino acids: CASSLGVLGLAGAQETQYF. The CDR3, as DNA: TGTGCCAGCAGCTTAGGGGTCCTGGGACTAGCGGGGGCCCAAGAGACCCAGTACTTC.

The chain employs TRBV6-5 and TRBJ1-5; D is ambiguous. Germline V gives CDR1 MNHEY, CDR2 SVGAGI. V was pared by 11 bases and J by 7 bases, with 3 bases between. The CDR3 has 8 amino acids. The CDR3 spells CACQPQHF. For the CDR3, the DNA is TGTGCCTGCCAGCCCCAGCATTTT.

Written as DNA, the CDR3 is TGTGCCAGCAGTTTGGCGGGAGGGACAGATACGCAGTATTTT. Protein product: CASSLAGGTDTQYF. The chain links TRBV6-4 to TRBJ2-3; TRBD2 aligns across 9 bases. The CDR3 length is 14 residues. With 5 bases clipped from V and 3 bases from J, the junction kept 3 bases outside the gene matches. Germline CDR1 reads MRHNA; CDR2 reads SNTAGT.

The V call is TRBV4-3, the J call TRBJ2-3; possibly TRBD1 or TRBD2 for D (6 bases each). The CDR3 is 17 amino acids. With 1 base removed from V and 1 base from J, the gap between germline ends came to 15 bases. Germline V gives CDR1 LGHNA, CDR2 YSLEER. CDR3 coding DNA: TGCGCCAGCAGCCAAGGCCCCGTTGGGGGGCGCACAGATACGCAGTATTTT. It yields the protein CASSQGPVGGRTDTQYF.

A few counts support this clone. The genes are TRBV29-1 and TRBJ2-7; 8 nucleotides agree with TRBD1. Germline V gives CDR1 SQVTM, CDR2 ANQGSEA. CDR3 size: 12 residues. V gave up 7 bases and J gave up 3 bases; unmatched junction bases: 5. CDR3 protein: CSAGQGSYEQYF. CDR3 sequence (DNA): TGCAGCGCAGGACAGGGTAGCTACGAGCAGTACTTC.

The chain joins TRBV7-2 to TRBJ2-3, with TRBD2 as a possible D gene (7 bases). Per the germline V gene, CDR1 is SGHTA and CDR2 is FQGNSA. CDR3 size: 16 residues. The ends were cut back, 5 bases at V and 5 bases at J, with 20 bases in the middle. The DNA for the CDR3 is TGTGCCAGCAGCCCCCCGAGGGGGGGGGCCGGAGATACGCAGTATTTT. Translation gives CASSPPRGGAGDTQYF.

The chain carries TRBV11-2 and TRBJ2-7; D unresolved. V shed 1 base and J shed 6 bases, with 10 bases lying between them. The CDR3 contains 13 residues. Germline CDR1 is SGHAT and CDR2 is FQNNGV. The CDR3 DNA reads TGTGCCAGCAGCTTAGCTCCCTTGGTCGAGCAGTACTTC. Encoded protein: CASSLAPLVEQYF.

The CDR3 sequence is CASGTSARELFF. The DNA for the CDR3 is TGCGCCAGCGGGACTAGCGCCCGGGAGCTGTTTTTT. The V gene is TRBV10-1, the J gene TRBJ2-2, with 10 nucleotides matching TRBD2. Trimming cost V 8 bases and J 9 bases; bases outside gene matches: 3. The CDR3 is 12 residues long. In germline, CDR1 is WNHNN, CDR2 SYGVQD (reference sequence).

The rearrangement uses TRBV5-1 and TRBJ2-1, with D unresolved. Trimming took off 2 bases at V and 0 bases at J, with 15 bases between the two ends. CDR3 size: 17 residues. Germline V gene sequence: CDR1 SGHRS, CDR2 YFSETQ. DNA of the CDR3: TGCGCCAGCAGCTTAGGTGACCGCCCGAGCTCCTACAATGAGCAGTTCTTC. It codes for CASSLGDRPSSYNEQFF.

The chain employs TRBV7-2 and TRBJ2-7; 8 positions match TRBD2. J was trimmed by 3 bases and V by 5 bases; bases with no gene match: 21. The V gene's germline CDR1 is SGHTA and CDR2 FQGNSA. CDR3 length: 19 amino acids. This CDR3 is CASSPGGMTGGPRFYEQYF. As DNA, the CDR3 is TGTGCCAGCAGCCCAGGTGGCATGACGGGGGGGCCGAGGTTCTACGAGCAGTACTTC.

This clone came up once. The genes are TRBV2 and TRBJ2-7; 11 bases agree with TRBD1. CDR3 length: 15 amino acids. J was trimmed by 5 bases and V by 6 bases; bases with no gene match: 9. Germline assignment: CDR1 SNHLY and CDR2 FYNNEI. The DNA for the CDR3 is TGTGCCAGCAGAGGACAGGGGGCTAGTCAGGACGAGCAGTACTTC. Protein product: CASRGQGASQDEQYF.

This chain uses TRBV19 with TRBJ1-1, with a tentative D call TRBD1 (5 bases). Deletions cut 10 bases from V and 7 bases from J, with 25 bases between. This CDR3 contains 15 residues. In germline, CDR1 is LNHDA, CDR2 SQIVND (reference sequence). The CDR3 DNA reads TGTGCCACCGCTGGGGGTGCGGGCGGGGCCCTTGAAGCTTTCTTT. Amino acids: CATAGGAGGALEAFF.

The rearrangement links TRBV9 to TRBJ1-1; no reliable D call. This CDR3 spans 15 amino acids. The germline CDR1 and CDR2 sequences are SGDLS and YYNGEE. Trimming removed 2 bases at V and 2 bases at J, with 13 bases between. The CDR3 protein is CASSVGGGYNTEAFF. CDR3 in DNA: TGTGCCAGCAGCGTCGGAGGAGGCTACAACACTGAAGCTTTCTTT.

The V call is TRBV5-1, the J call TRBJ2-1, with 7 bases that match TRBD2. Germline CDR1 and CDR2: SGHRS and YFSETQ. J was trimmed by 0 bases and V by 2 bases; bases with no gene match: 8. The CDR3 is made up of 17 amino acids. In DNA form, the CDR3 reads TGCGCCAGCAGCTTCCCTGCCGGGGGGAGCTCCTACAATGAGCAGTTCTTC. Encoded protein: CASSFPAGGSSYNEQFF.

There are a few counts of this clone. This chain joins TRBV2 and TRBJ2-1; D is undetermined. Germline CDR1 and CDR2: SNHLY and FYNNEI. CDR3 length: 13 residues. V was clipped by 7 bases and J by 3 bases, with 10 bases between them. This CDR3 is CASKFPHYNEQFF. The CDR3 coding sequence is TGTGCCAGCAAATTTCCCCACTACAATGAGCAGTTCTTC.

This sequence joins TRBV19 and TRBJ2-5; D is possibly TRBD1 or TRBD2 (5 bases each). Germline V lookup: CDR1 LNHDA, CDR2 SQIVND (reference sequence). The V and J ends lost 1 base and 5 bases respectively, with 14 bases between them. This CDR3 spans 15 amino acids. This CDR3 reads CASSIGQGVMETQYF. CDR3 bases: TGTGCCAGTAGTATAGGTCAGGGAGTGATGGAGACCCAGTACTTC. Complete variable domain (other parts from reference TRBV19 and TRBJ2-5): DGGITQSPKYLFRKEGQNVTLSCEQNLNHDAMYWYRQDPGQGLRLIYYSQIVNDFQKGDIAEGYSVSREKKESFPLTVTSAQKNPTAFYLCASSIGQGVMETQYFGPGTRLLVL.

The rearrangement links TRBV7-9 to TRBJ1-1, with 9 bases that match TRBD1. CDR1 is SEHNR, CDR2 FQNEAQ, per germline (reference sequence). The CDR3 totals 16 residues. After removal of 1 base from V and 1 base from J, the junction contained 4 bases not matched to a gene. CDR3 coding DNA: TGTGCCAGCAGCTTAGGGGGACAGGGATGGAACACTGAAGCTTTCTTT. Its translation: CASSLGGQGWNTEAFF.

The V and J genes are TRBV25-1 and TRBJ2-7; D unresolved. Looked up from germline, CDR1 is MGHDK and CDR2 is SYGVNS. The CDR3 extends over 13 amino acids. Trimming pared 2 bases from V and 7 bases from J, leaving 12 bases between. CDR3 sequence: CASSEIQLREQYF. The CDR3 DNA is TGTGCCAGCAGTGAAATCCAGCTTCGGGAGCAGTACTTC.

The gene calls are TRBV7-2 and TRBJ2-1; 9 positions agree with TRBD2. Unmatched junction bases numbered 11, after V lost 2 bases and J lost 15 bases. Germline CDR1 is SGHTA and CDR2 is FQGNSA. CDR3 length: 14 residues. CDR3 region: CASSLRLGGTSRFF. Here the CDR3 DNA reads TGTGCCAGCAGCTTACGGCTGGGCGGGACTAGCCGGTTCTTC. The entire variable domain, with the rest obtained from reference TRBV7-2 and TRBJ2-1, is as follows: GAGVSQSPSNKVTEKGKDVELRCDPISGHTALYWYRQSLGQGLEFLIYFQGNSAPDKSGLPSDRFSAERTGGSVSTLTIQRTQQEDSAVYLCASSLRLGGTSRFFGPGTRLTVL.

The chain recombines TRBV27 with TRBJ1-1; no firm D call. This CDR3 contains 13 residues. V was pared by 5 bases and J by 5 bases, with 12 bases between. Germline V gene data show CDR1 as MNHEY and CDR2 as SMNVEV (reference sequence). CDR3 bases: TGTGCCAGCAGTAGGATAGAGAAAACTGAAGCTTTCTTT. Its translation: CASSRIEKTEAFF.

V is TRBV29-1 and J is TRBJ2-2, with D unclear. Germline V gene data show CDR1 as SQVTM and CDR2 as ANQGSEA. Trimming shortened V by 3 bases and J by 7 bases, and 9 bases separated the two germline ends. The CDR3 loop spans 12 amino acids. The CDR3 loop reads CSVDQGIGELFF. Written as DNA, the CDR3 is TGCAGCGTTGATCAAGGGATCGGGGAGCTGTTTTTT.

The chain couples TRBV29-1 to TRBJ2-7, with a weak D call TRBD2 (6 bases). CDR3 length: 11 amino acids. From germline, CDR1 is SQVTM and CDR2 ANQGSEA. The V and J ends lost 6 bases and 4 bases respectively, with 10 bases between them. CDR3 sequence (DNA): TGCAGCGTCGGGAGCTCATACGAGCAGTACTTC. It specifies CSVGSSYEQYF.

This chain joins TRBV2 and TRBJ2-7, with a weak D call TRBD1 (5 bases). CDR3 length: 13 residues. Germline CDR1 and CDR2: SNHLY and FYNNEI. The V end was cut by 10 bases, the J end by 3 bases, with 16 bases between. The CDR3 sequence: CATSRALNYEQYF. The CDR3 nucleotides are TGTGCCACATCCAGGGCGCTTAACTACGAGCAGTACTTC.

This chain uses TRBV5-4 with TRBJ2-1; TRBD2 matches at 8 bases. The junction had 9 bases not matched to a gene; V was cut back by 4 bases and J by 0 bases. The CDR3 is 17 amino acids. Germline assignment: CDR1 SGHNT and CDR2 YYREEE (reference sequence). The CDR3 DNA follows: TGTGCCAGCAGCCCGGGGGGGGCCTTGAGCTCCTACAATGAGCAGTTCTTC. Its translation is CASSPGGALSSYNEQFF.

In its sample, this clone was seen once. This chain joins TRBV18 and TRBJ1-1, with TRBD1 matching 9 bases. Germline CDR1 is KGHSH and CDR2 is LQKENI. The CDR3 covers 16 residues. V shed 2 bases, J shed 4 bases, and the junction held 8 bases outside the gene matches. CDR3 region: CASSPLGQGFFTEAFF. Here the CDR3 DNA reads TGTGCCAGCTCACCATTGGGACAGGGTTTCTTCACTGAAGCTTTCTTT.

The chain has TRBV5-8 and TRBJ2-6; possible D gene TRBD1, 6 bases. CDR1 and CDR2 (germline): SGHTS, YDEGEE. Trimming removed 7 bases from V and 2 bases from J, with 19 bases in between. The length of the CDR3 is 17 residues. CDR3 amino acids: CASPIALGDTGANVLTF. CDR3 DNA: TGTGCCAGCCCCATCGCCCTTGGGGACACTGGGGCCAACGTCCTGACTTTC.